This T cell receptor beta chain was captured by sequencing in a study of blood T cells in healthy people across ages. It was with a sample-barcoded 5' primer and a J-beta primer mix that a second PCR of roughly 7 to 12 cycles was run. One entry per CDR3 protein results from TCRdb running MiXCR on the 5' RACE reads. The sample lists approximately 760,000 distinct CDR3 sequences; around 25% were seen once. The sample, approximately 10 milliliters of peripheral blood, was drawn from each donor. This CDR3 is 14 amino acids long. Germline V gene sequence: CDR1 MDHEN, CDR2 SYDVKM. V lost 7 bases and J lost 8, with 17 bases in between. In addition, the sample was reused for a study of T cells of mothers and their children. From that study: Each mother yielded more than 9.5 million TCR beta CDR3 reads. Each child yielded millions of reads.

The material sequenced was blood. The TCR was taken from a boy aged 10-17 years in good health. The chain links TRBV28 to TRBJ1-4; tentative D call: TRBD1 (5 bases). The CDR3 DNA reads TGTGCCAGCACCTTCGTGGGGGTTCAGGAAAAACTGTTTTTT. This gives the protein CASTFVGVQEKLFF.